This T cell receptor beta chain came from a study of cytomegalovirus exposure and HLA in healthy donors. About the study: Caucasian-associated ancestry cluster membership applied to around 76% of over 350 genotyped donors.

Study findings and constraints: Presence/absence analyses took donor sequencing depth as roughly uniform. As a later analysis revealed, the rate of TCR association differed by HLA locus, with DRB1 most and HLA-C fewest.

The CDR3 spans 17 residues. Germline-derived CDR1 and CDR2 are GTSNPN and SVGIG (reference sequence). This clone has a handful of counts. Its matching antigen is unknown. Mismatch with germline at one junction end may stem from a read error. Other DNA sequences in this specimen translate into the identical CDR3. Vbeta (60) and Jbeta (13) primers were used in the PCR. In the original workflow: Unique TCR beta chains numbered around 80 million in a later analysis, with approximately 10 million shared. Repertoires were generated with immunoSEQ multiplex PCR, while TCRdb's copy carries only in-frame clones and drops some. The D gene and trimming were derived from the DNA, and the V and J assignments and clone size from that table. Altogether some 130,000 clones are present, over 70% being singletons, with the ten largest covering roughly 3%.

The genes are TRBV30 and TRBJ1-1, with TRBD1 identical over 9 bases. Sequenced: PBMCs. The TCR originated in a man aged 30 to 45 in good health and CMV-seronegative. DNA for the CDR3: TGTGCCTGGAGTACCTACTCGGACAGGGGTATCGACACCGAAGCTTTCTTT. It is translated as CAWSTYSDRGIDTEAFF.